This T cell receptor beta chain was sequenced for a study of CD8+ T cells in alopecia areata. Trimming took 5 bases from V and 2 from J; bases not matched to a gene: 10. CDR1 is SGHRS, CDR2 YFSETQ, per germline. This CDR3 is 16 amino acids long. Punch biopsies of lesional scalp, plus peripheral blood, were taken from alopecia areata patients. On this clone: Antigen specificity is unknown.

Study findings and constraints: Affected lesional scalp, above all in alopecia totalis/universalis, was more clonal than normal scalp.

cDNA reverse transcribed from extracted RNA served as the sequencing template. Libraries were prepared by immunoSEQ multiplex PCR; TCRdb keeps only in-frame clonotypes and omits some of them. The sample lists 100,000 to 150,000 clones, about 46% occurring once. The sequencing input was NKG2D-low CD8+ T cells sorted from blood. The TCR originated in a human donor with alopecia areata. The chain combines TRBV5-1 with TRBJ2-7; 10 bases are shared with TRBD1. The CDR3 bases are TGCGCCAGCAGTTCAACGGGGACAGGGGAAACCTACGAGCAGTACTTC. Encoded protein: CASSSTGTGETYEQYF.